Each of the 3 T cell receptor beta chains below was sequenced from the same sample in a study of T cells in Graves' hyperthyroidism and ophthalmopathy. Amplification targeted TCR beta CDR3 regions from RNA transcripts. TCR CDR3 underwent first-round RT-PCR with the HTBI primer set. TCRdb passed the multiplex PCR reads through MiXCR, listing each CDR3 protein once. Of about half a million distinct CDR3 sequences listed, approximately 23% are singletons. Sequenced: blood. The receptor source for this set is a woman aged 65 to 85 with Graves' ophthalmopathy.

The chain uses TRBV12-3 or TRBV12-4 and TRBJ1-2, with D possibly being TRBD1 (6 bases). This CDR3 has 18 amino acids. The germline V and J ends were trimmed by 6 bases and 4 bases, with 27 bases remaining between them. The CDR3 nucleotides read TGTGCCAGCAGGTTTTTGTTGGACCAAGGGGGTTGGACCTATGGCTACACCTTC. Its translation is CASRFLLDQGGWTYGYTF.

This rearrangement joins TRBV27 to TRBJ2-3, with TRBD1 as a possible D gene (5 bases). Germline V CDR1 and CDR2: MNHEY, SMNVEV (reference sequence). Trimming took off 6 bases at V and 1 base at J, with 11 bases between the two ends. CDR3 length equals 14 residues. CDR3 nucleotides: TGTGCCAGCAGCCCAGGGAACCGCACAGATACGCAGTATTTT. Protein: CASSPGNRTDTQYF.

This clonotype was counted ten times or more. The J gene is TRBJ1-2, the V gene TRBV12-3 or TRBV12-4; tentatively, D is TRBD1 (6 bases). This CDR3 is built from 14 residues. V shed 8 bases and J shed 7 bases, with 20 bases lying between them. This CDR3 is CASQQGYKFRGYTF. The CDR3 DNA is TGTGCCAGCCAACAGGGTTATAAGTTTCGTGGCTACACCTTC.